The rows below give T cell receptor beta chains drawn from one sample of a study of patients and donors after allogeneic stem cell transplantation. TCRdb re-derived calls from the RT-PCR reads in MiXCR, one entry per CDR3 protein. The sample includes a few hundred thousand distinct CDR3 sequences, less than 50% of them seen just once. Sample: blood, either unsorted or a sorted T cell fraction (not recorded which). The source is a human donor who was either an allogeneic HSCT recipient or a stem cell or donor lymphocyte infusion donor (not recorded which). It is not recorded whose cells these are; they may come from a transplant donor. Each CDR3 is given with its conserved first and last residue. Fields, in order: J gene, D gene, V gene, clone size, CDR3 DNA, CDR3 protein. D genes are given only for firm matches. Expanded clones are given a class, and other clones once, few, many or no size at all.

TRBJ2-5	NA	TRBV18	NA	TGTGCCAGCTCACCGAGGGACATCGAACAAGAGACCCAGTACTTC	CASSPRDIEQETQYF
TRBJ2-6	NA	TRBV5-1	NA	TGCGCCAGCAGCTTGCTTCCTTCTGGGGCCAACGTCCTGACTTTC	CASSLLPSGANVLTF
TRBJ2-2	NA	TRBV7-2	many	TGTGCCAGCAGACCAGGAAGATCGTTCAGGGACACCGGGGAGCTGTTTTTT	CASRPGRSFRDTGELFF
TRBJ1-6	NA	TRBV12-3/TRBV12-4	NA	TGTGCCAGCGCAGCCGGGACCAGGCATTCACCCCTCCACTTT	CASAAGTRHSPLHF
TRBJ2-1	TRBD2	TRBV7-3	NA	TGTGCCAGCAGCACAACTAGCGGGGGCCGCCAGTTCTTC	CASSTTSGGRQFF
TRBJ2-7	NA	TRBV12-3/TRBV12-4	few	TGTGCCAGCAGGAGGAGTACCGACTCCTACGAGCAGTACTTC	CASRRSTDSYEQYF
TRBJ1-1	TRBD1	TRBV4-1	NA	TGCGCCAGCAGCCGCAGCGAGGGGGCCACTGAAGCTTTCTTT	CASSRSEGATEAFF
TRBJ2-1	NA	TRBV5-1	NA	TGCGCCAGCAGCGACCCTTCCAGCTCCTACAATGAGCAGTTCTTC	CASSDPSSSYNEQFF
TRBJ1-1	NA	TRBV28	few	TGTGCCAGCACCTTTGGTTTCACGGATGGGAACACTGAAGCTTTCTTT	CASTFGFTDGNTEAFF
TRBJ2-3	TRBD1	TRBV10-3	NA	TGTGCCATCAGTGGGCCGGGACAGGGTCAAGATACGCAGTATTTT	CAISGPGQGQDTQYF
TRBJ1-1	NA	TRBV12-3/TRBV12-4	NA	TGTGCCAGCAGTTTAAGCCCGGCGGTCTCGGCTTTCTTT	CASSLSPAVSAFF
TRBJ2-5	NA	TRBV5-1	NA	TGCGCCAGCAGCCGAGGACAGAGGTGGGGTCAAGAGACCCAGTACTTC	CASSRGQRWGQETQYF
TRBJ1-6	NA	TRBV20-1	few	TGCAGTGCTAGTAATCCCTTGGATAATTCACCCCTCCACTTT	CSASNPLDNSPLHF
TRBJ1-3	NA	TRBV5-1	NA	TGCGCCAGCAGCTCCGGGACCCCCTCTGGAAACACCATATATTTT	CASSSGTPSGNTIYF
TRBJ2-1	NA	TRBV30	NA	TGTGCCTGGAGGAGGGGCCATGAGCAGTTCTTC	CAWRRGHEQFF
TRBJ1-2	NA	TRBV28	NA	TGTGCCAGCAGTTTACCCTCAATAAGGGCGCCCTATGGCTACACCTTC	CASSLPSIRAPYGYTF
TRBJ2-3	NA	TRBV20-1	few	TGCAGTGCCTGGGGTCGCACAGATACGCAGTATTTT	CSAWGRTDTQYF
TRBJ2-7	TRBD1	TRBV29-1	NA	TGCAGCGTTGAAAGGTTGGACAGGGACCACGAGCAGTACTTC	CSVERLDRDHEQYF
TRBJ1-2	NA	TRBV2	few	TGTGCCAGCAGTGAACGTGAGGCTAACTATGGCTACACCTTC	CASSEREANYGYTF
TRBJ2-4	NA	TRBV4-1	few	TGCGCCAGCAGACCCCGTTTGGGCGGGGTGGCCGAGTCCAAAAACATTCAGTACTTC	CASRPRLGGVAESKNIQYF
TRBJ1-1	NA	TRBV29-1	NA	TGCAGCGGCTTGAACACTGAAGCTTTCTTT	CSGLNTEAFF
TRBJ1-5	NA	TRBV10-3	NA	TGTGCCATCAGTGAAACACAGGCCCCTAGCAATCAGCCCCAGCATTTT	CAISETQAPSNQPQHF
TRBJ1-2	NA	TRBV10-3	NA	TGTGCCATCAGTGAGGCGCAGGGGCGTTATGGCTACACCTTC	CAISEAQGRYGYTF
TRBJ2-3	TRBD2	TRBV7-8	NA	TGTGCCAGCAGCTTAGTGCGGGGGGCCGGCACAGATACGCAGTATTTT	CASSLVRGAGTDTQYF
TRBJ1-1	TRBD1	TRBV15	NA	TGTGCCACCAGCAGCGCGTTGGGACAGGGTACTGAAGCTTTCTTT	CATSSALGQGTEAFF
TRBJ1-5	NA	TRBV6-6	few	TGTGCCAGCAGCAAAGCTCGGCAGCCCCAGCATTTT	CASSKARQPQHF
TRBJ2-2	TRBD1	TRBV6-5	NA	TGTGCCAGCAGGGACAGGGTGAACACCGGGGAGCTGTTTTTT	CASRDRVNTGELFF
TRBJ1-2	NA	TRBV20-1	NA	TGCAGTGCTAGTCTACAGCCCTATGGCTACACCTTC	CSASLQPYGYTF
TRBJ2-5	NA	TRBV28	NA	TGTGCCAGCAGTCCCGCAGCGGACAACCAAGAGACCCAGTACTTC	CASSPAADNQETQYF
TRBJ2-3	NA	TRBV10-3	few	TGTGCCATCAGTGGGAGGGTCGACCCCCGGGGATACGATACGCAGTATTTT	CAISGRVDPRGYDTQYF
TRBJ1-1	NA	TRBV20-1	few	TGCAGTGCTAGAGAGCCCTGGGAAGCCACTGAAGCTTTCTTT	CSAREPWEATEAFF
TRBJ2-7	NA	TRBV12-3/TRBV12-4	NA	TGTGCCAGCAGTTTAGGGGGGAGCGAGCAGTACTTC	CASSLGGSEQYF
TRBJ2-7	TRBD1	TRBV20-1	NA	TGCAGTGCTAGGATGGGACAGGGGTTCACCTACGAGCAGTACTTC	CSARMGQGFTYEQYF
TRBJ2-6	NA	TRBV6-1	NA	TGTGCCAGCAGTTTGGAAGGCTCTGGGGCCAACGTCCTGACTTTC	CASSLEGSGANVLTF
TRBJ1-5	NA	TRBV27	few	TGTGCCAGCAGTTCAGGGGCACTAAATCAGCCCCAGCATTTT	CASSSGALNQPQHF
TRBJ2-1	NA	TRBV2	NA	TGTGCCAGCAGTGTGCCCTCGGGGGACAATGAGCAGTTCTTC	CASSVPSGDNEQFF
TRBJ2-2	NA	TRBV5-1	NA	TGCGCCAGCAGCCTTCGTATGACAGGGAACACCGGGGAGCTGTTTTTT	CASSLRMTGNTGELFF
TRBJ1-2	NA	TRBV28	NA	TGTGCCAGCAGTTCAGCAGGAGCAATCAACTATGGCTACACCTTC	CASSSAGAINYGYTF
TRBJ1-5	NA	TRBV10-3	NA	TGTGCCATCAGTGATTCAGGGTTCGGGCAGCCTCAGCATTTT	CAISDSGFGQPQHF
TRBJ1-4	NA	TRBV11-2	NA	TGTGCCAGCAGCCCCAGGTGGGGGGGTAATGAAAAACTGTTTTTT	CASSPRWGGNEKLFF